The 31 T cell receptor beta chains below were found in one sample sequenced in a study of regulatory T cells in long-lasting Graves disease. Libraries of TCR beta came from iRepertoire HTBI primers plus Arm-PCR of CDR3 regions. One entry per CDR3 protein, called by TCRdb with MiXCR from the multiplex PCR reads. The table lists 400,000 or so distinct CDR3 sequences, around 21% of them singletons. The time point is: persistent/refractory GD, antithyroid drugs over 5 years with positive TRAb. With RNA extracted from PBMCs as input, the TCR library was made. The sample consisted of peripheral blood mononuclear cells (PBMCs), taken when the disease was refractory, from a patient treated with antithyroid drugs. These receptors all come from a female donor with Graves disease.

This clonotype was observed many times. The chain couples TRBV10-3 to TRBJ1-1; no clear D gene. V shed 0 bases and J shed 1 base, with 6 bases lying between them. The CDR3 runs 14 residues. The V gene's germline CDR1 is ENHRY and CDR2 SYGVKD. CDR3 loop: CAISESGPNTEAFF. CDR3 sequence (DNA): TGTGCCATCAGTGAGTCGGGCCCGAACACTGAAGCTTTCTTT.

This clonotype has just a few counts. This chain links TRBV18 with TRBJ1-6; 7 nucleotides line up with TRBD1. CDR1 and CDR2 from the germline V gene are KGHSH and LQKENI. This CDR3 region has 14 residues. J gave up 7 bases and V 6 bases, and 6 bases lay outside the gene matches. In DNA form, the CDR3 reads TGTGCCAGCTCCCCGGGACAGATAAATTCACCCCTCCACTTT. The encoded protein is CASSPGQINSPLHF.

CDR3 sequence: CASSYPGQIYGYTF. In DNA form, the CDR3 reads TGTGCCAGCAGTTACCCCGGACAGATCTATGGCTACACCTTC. V is TRBV6-2 or TRBV6-3 and J is TRBJ1-2, with D possibly being TRBD1 (6 bases). The V gene lost 2 bases and the J gene lost 4 bases, with 11 bases spanning the gap. The CDR3 covers 14 residues. Germline V lookup: CDR1 MNHEY, CDR2 SVGEGT.

This clonotype was recorded many times. V gene TRBV6-2 or TRBV6-3 combines with J gene TRBJ1-1; D ambiguous. V was shortened by 6 bases and J by 0 bases, with 14 bases between the two germline ends. CDR1 is MNHEY and CDR2 is SVGEGT in the germline V gene. This CDR3 contains 15 residues. CDR3 nucleotide sequence: TGTGCCAGCAGAGACGGGGTAAGGCTGAACACTGAAGCTTTCTTT. This encodes CASRDGVRLNTEAFF.

This clonotype was recorded many times. The chain has TRBV6-1 and TRBJ1-2, with 9 bases aligning to TRBD1. Germline trimming cut 8 bases from V and 4 bases from J; bases unmatched to any gene: 11. Germline CDR1 MNHNS, CDR2 SASEGT. This CDR3 contains 15 residues. CDR3 nucleotides: TGTGCCAGCGTGGACACAGGGGGCGCACTCTATGGCTACACCTTC. It specifies CASVDTGGALYGYTF.

This clonotype was detected a few times. The V gene is TRBV30, the J gene TRBJ2-5; 7 bases line up with TRBD2. The CDR3 has 16 amino acids. V shed 4 bases and J 5 bases; nucleotides not matched to a gene: 16. Germline CDR1 and CDR2: GTSNPN and SVGIG (reference sequence). The CDR3 spells CAWTGGNGGSRETQYF. The CDR3 nucleotides read TGTGCCTGGACCGGGGGGAATGGCGGGAGCAGGGAGACCCAGTACTTC.

The table lists this clonotype with a few counts. V and J are TRBV7-3 and TRBJ2-1; 13 bases are a match to TRBD2. The CDR3 loop spans 15 amino acids. Germline V CDR1 and CDR2: SGHTA, FQGTGA. Germline trimming cut 5 bases from V and 7 bases from J; bases unmatched to any gene: 5. The CDR3 DNA sequence: TGTGCCAGCAGCGAGGGACTAGCGGGAACAAATGAGCAGTTCTTC. As protein: CASSEGLAGTNEQFF.

This clonotype was seen repeatedly, ten times or more. This chain uses TRBV5-1 with TRBJ1-2, with D maybe TRBD1 (6 bases). With 1 base removed from V and 7 bases from J, the gap between germline ends came to 20 bases. This CDR3 region has 16 residues. The germline CDR1 and CDR2 sequences are SGHRS and YFSETQ. The CDR3 spells CASSLYRAMSIGGYTF. Here the CDR3 DNA reads TGCGCCAGCAGCTTGTACAGGGCGATGTCTATTGGTGGCTACACCTTC.

This clonotype has just a few counts. The chain recombines TRBV15 with TRBJ2-5; maybe TRBD2 (6 bases). Trimming removed 1 base at V and 2 bases at J, with 14 bases between. CDR3 length: 16 amino acids. Germline V gene lookup returns CDR1 LNHNV and CDR2 YYDKDF (reference sequence). This CDR3 reads CATSRGGLAPQETQYF. The CDR3 bases are TGTGCCACCAGCAGAGGCGGGCTAGCGCCTCAAGAGACCCAGTACTTC.

The chain is built from TRBV2 and TRBJ1-4; D unclear. This CDR3 contains 16 residues. V was pared by 4 bases and J by 4 bases, with 16 bases between. Germline V gene sequence: CDR1 SNHLY, CDR2 FYNNEI. The CDR3 DNA reads TGTGCCAGCAGTGGGGGAACACCCGCAATTAATGAAAAACTGTTTTTT. Amino acid sequence: CASSGGTPAINEKLFF. Together with reference TRBV2 and TRBJ1-4, the CDR3 gives the full variable domain: EPEVTQTPSHQVTQMGQEVILRCVPISNHLYFYWYRQILGQKVEFLVSFYNNEISEKSEIFDDQFSVERPDGSNFTLKIRSTKLEDSAMYFCASSGGTPAINEKLFFGSGTQLSVL.

This rearrangement joins TRBV7-9 to TRBJ1-3; no reliable D call. Germline-derived CDR1 and CDR2 are SEHNR and FQNEAQ (reference sequence). The CDR3 spans 15 residues. V was shortened by 2 bases and J by 4 bases, with 12 bases between the two germline ends. CDR3 loop: CASSLSSQVGNTIYF. Written as DNA, the CDR3 is TGTGCCAGCAGCTTATCCTCGCAGGTCGGAAACACCATATATTTT.

The chain carries TRBV19 and TRBJ2-1; no reliable D call. The V gene lost 6 bases and the J gene lost 9 bases, with 18 bases spanning the gap. The V gene's germline CDR1 is LNHDA and CDR2 SQIVND (reference sequence). The CDR3 covers 14 residues. DNA for the CDR3: TGTGCCAGTAGCAAAAAGGTGGAGTTGGGTGAGCAGTTCTTC. Translation: CASSKKVELGEQFF.

With respect to this clonotype: This may arise from a read error, as a much more abundant clone is one base away. The rearrangement joins TRBV28 to TRBJ1-5; 9 bases agree with TRBD1. Germline V gene sequence: CDR1 MDHEN, CDR2 SYDVKM. The CDR3 totals 14 residues. The CDR3 spells CVSSPGQGNQPQHF. The CDR3, as DNA: TGTGTCAGCAGTCCCGGACAGGGGAATCAGCCCCAGCATTTT.

V and J are TRBV10-2 and TRBJ1-5; TRBD1 agrees at 9 bases. The CDR3 totals 14 residues. The germline V gene encodes CDR1 WSHSY and CDR2 SAAADI. J was trimmed by 6 bases and V by 3 bases; bases with no gene match: 3. As DNA, the CDR3 is TGCGCCAGCAGTGACGGACAGGGGACTCAGCCCCAGCATTTT. Protein: CASSDGQGTQPQHF.

The chain employs TRBV20-1 and TRBJ1-4; TRBD1 is a possible D gene (5 bases). The CDR3 is 14 residues long. Trimming removed 6 bases at V and 7 bases at J, with 18 bases between. Germline assignment: CDR1 DFQATT and CDR2 SNEGSKA (reference sequence). DNA for the CDR3: TGCAGTGCCTACAAGCGGGACGGCGGTGAAAAACTGTTTTTT. Translated, it gives CSAYKRDGGEKLFF.

This clonotype was seen at least ten times. This sequence joins TRBV30 and TRBJ1-2, with 11 positions matching TRBD1. Germline V gene data show CDR1 as GTSNPN and CDR2 as SVGIG (reference sequence). Germline trimming cut 1 base from V and 8 bases from J; bases unmatched to any gene: 3. The CDR3 has 13 amino acids. DNA of the CDR3: TGTGCCTGGAGTGGGACAGGGGGCGCCGGCTACACCTTC. It specifies CAWSGTGGAGYTF. The full variable domain, rest sourced from reference TRBV30 and TRBJ1-2, is SQTIHQWPATLVQPVGSPLSLECTVEGTSNPNLYWYRQAAGRGLQLLFYSVGIGQISSEVPQNLSASRPQDRQFILSSKKLLLSDSGFYLCAWSGTGGAGYTFGSGTRLTVV.

This clonotype was detected a few times. The V and J genes are TRBV7-9 and TRBJ2-1; 8 nucleotides align to TRBD1. From germline, CDR1 is SEHNR and CDR2 FQNEAQ (reference sequence). With 5 bases clipped from V and 8 bases from J, the junction kept 8 bases outside the gene matches. CDR3 length: 14 residues. CDR3 in amino acids: CASSLATGVDEQFF. The CDR3 DNA follows: TGTGCCAGCAGCCTCGCGACAGGGGTCGATGAGCAGTTCTTC.

Many counts were recorded for this clonotype. The CDR3 region has the DNA TGTGCCAGCAGTTTGGGACCGCAATACGAGCAGTACTTC. Translating gives CASSLGPQYEQYF. The chain combines TRBV12-3 or TRBV12-4 with TRBJ2-7, with D perhaps assigned TRBD1 or TRBD2 (5 bases each). The CDR3 sequence is 13 residues long. Between the trimmed V and J ends, which lost 3 bases and 4 bases, there was a span of 10 bases.

The J gene is TRBJ2-7, the V gene TRBV5-1; TRBD1 agrees at 7 bases. There are 17 residues in the CDR3. CDR1 and CDR2 (germline): SGHRS, YFSETQ. The ends lost 0 bases at V and 3 bases at J; junction bases unmatched: 12. CDR3 residues: CASSLGVAGTANYEQYF. The CDR3 DNA is TGCGCCAGCAGCTTGGGAGTCGCCGGGACAGCCAACTACGAGCAGTACTTC.

This clonotype has at least ten counts. The chain is built from TRBV28 and TRBJ1-1; TRBD1 agrees at 8 bases. Germline CDR1 MDHEN, CDR2 SYDVKM. The V segment lost 10 bases and the J segment 11 bases; nucleotides outside the gene matches: 12. The CDR3 contains 12 residues. CDR3 loop: CATYPGGRIAFF. The CDR3 DNA reads as TGTGCCACCTACCCAGGGGGCAGAATTGCTTTCTTT.

Worth noting for this clonotype: A far larger clone is only one base removed, so a read error is likely. V and J are TRBV6-9 and TRBJ2-7; D possibly matches TRBD1 or TRBD2 (5 bases each). CDR3 length: 15 amino acids. CDR1 is MNHGY, CDR2 SVAAGI, per germline. CDR3 loop: CARSYRDVSSYEQYF. The DNA for the CDR3 is TGTGCCCGCAGTTACCGGGACGTGAGCTCCTACGAGCAGTACTTC.

This clonotype was detected only a few times. V is TRBV3-1 and J is TRBJ2-2, with 7 nucleotides matching TRBD1. The length of the CDR3 is 16 residues. CDR1 and CDR2 from the germline V gene are LGHDT and YNNKEL (reference sequence). V was pared by 1 base and J by 1 base, with 3 bases of the junction left unmatched. The CDR3 is CASSQGRQGNTGELFF. Written as DNA, the CDR3 is TGTGCCAGCAGCCAAGGGAGACAGGGGAACACCGGGGAGCTGTTTTTT. The entire variable domain, with the rest obtained from reference TRBV3-1 and TRBJ2-2, is as follows: DTAVSQTPKYLVTQMGNDKSIKCEQNLGHDTMYWYKQDSKKFLKIMFSYNNKELIINETVPNRFSPKSPDKAHLNLHINSLELGDSAVYFCASSQGRQGNTGELFFGEGSRLTVL.

This clonotype occurred many times. V and J are TRBV29-1 and TRBJ2-5; 10 positions agree with TRBD2. The CDR3 contains 15 residues. The V segment lost 7 bases and the J segment 4 bases; nucleotides outside the gene matches: 12. CDR1 is SQVTM, CDR2 ANQGSEA, per germline. CDR3 DNA sequence: TGCAGCGCCCAATCAGCGGGAGGGCTAGGAGAGACCCAGTACTTC. Its protein is CSAQSAGGLGETQYF.

This clonotype was picked up a small number of times. The V gene is TRBV29-1, the J gene TRBJ2-7; TRBD2 agrees at 12 bases. This CDR3 is 14 amino acids long. Losses at the gene ends were 7 bases for V and 4 bases for J; bases not matched to a gene: 8. Germline V lookup: CDR1 SQVTM, CDR2 ANQGSEA. The CDR3 DNA sequence: TGCAGCGCGCTAGCGGGAGGGAGGGGATACGAGCAGTACTTC. It encodes CSALAGGRGYEQYF.

The CDR3 here is CASGLSGQTQYF. CDR3 bases: TGTGCCAGTGGCCTCAGCGGACAGACCCAGTACTTC. This rearrangement joins TRBV14 to TRBJ2-5; possibly TRBD2 for D (5 bases). CDR1 and CDR2 from the germline V gene are SGHDN and FVKESK. This CDR3 is 12 amino acids long. V lost 9 bases, J lost 6 bases, and 14 bases lay in between. Complete variable domain (other parts from reference TRBV14 and TRBJ2-5): EAGVTQFPSHSVIEKGQTVTLRCDPISGHDNLYWYRRVMGKEIKFLLHFVKESKQDESGMPNNRFLAERTGGTYSTLKVQPAELEDSGVYFCASGLSGQTQYFGPGTRLLVL.

This clonotype was detected a few times. This sequence joins TRBV7-2 and TRBJ2-3; D possibly corresponds to TRBD2 (6 bases). Looked up from germline, CDR1 is SGHTA and CDR2 is FQGNSA. The CDR3 totals 13 residues. Trimming left V 3 bases short and J 9 bases short, with 13 bases between. This CDR3 reads CASSFRGFGTQYF. Here the CDR3 DNA reads TGTGCCAGCAGCTTCCGGGGGTTTGGAACGCAGTATTTT.

At least ten counts were recorded for this clonotype. This rearrangement joins TRBV28 to TRBJ1-2, with TRBD1 matching over 9 bases. V was pared by 7 bases and J by 6 bases, with 12 bases of the junction left unmatched. Per the germline V gene, CDR1 is MDHEN and CDR2 is SYDVKM. The CDR3 has 15 residues. The CDR3 here is CASNPPWDRADGYTF. The CDR3, as DNA: TGTGCCAGCAATCCCCCCTGGGACAGGGCCGATGGCTACACCTTC.

This clonotype was seen only a few times. The rearrangement joins TRBV6-1 to TRBJ2-1; TRBD2 matches 10 bases. The CDR3 is 15 residues long. Germline CDR1 reads MNHNS; CDR2 reads SASEGT. Germline trimming cut 4 bases from V and 4 bases from J; bases unmatched to any gene: 4. CDR3: CASSAGTSAYNEQFF. The CDR3, as DNA: TGTGCCAGCAGTGCCGGGACTAGCGCATACAATGAGCAGTTCTTC.

The sample holds many counts of this clonotype. The CDR3 is CASSFLAGGSYEQYF. Written as DNA, the CDR3 is TGTGCCAGCAGCTTCCTAGCGGGAGGGTCCTACGAGCAGTACTTC. The chain combines TRBV13 with TRBJ2-7, with TRBD2 identical over 12 bases. The CDR3 loop spans 15 amino acids. From germline, CDR1 is PRHDT and CDR2 FYEKMQ (reference sequence). Trimming at V came to 3 bases and at J to 1 base, leaving 1 base not matched to a gene.

This chain connects TRBV4-2 to TRBJ1-1, with TRBD1 as a possible D gene (5 bases). Germline loops: CDR1 LGHNA, CDR2 YNFKEQ. The CDR3 totals 13 residues. The ends were cut back, 4 bases at V and 7 bases at J, with 13 bases in the middle. The CDR3 reads CASSLNKGFEAFF. The DNA of the CDR3 is TGTGCCAGCAGCCTTAATAAGGGGTTTGAAGCTTTCTTT.

This clonotype was seen at least ten times. The V call is TRBV28, the J call TRBJ2-7; D is uncertain. The germline V gene encodes CDR1 MDHEN and CDR2 SYDVKM. The germline V and J ends were trimmed by 8 bases and 2 bases, with 10 bases remaining between them. This CDR3 has 12 residues. Here the CDR3 DNA reads TGTGCCAGCGCACCCGGTCCCTACGAGCAGTACTTC. Its protein is CASAPGPYEQYF.